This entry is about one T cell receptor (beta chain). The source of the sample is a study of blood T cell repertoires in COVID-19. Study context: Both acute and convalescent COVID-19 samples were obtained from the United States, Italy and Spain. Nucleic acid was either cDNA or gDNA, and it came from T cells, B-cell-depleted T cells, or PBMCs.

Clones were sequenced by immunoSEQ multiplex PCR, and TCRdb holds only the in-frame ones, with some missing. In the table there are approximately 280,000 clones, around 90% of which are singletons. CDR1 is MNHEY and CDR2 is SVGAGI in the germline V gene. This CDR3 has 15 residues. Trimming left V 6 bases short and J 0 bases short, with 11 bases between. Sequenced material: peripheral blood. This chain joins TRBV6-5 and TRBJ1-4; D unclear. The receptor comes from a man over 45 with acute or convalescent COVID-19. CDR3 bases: TGTGCCAGCAGCTGGGCGGGTGCAACTAATGAAAAACTGTTTTTT. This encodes CASSWAGATNEKLFF.